One sample yielded the 10 T cell receptor beta chains listed below, sequenced in a study of T cell responses to AZD1222 COVID-19 vaccine (dated by TCRdb to the early 2020s). The label giving this sample's time point can be read as: baseline before first vaccination. The library was prepared using the immunoSEQ multiplex PCR assay. TCRdb provides this immuneACCESS table in a form limited to in-frame rearrangements. Some clones are lacking; in checked studies, under half of them reflect an unresolved V gene, and why the rest are absent is not known. The sample has 95,000 to 150,000 clones on record, 70% to 90% of them singletons. Approximately 5.9% of the sample belongs to the ten largest clones. Source: peripheral blood, taken on day 0 of AZD1222 vaccination. All receptors come from an adult in good health.

This chain uses TRBV12-3 or TRBV12-4 with TRBJ1-2; TRBD1 aligns across 7 bases. V shed 6 bases, J shed 8 bases, and the junction held 9 bases outside the gene matches. The CDR3 spans 13 residues. The CDR3 coding sequence is TGTGCCAGCAGCTCGACAGGGCTTAGCGGCTACACCTTC. This translates into CASSSTGLSGYTF.

CDR3 nucleotides: TGTGCCAGCAGCCCGCGAGGCCCTAAGGGCTACACCTTC. Its translation is CASSPRGPKGYTF. The rearrangement joins TRBV3-1 (or the pseudogene TRBV3-2) to TRBJ1-2; D remains ambiguous. The length of the CDR3 is 13 residues. Germline V gene sequence: CDR1 LGHDT, CDR2 YNNKEL (reference sequence). V was trimmed by 4 bases and J by 8 bases, leaving 14 bases between them.

This clone occurred once. The V call is TRBV2, the J call TRBJ2-1; D is unclear. The CDR3 spans 13 residues. The ends were cut back, 8 bases at V and 9 bases at J, with 17 bases in the middle. From germline, CDR1 is SNHLY and CDR2 FYNNEI. CDR3 loop: CASSSTPGVEQFF. DNA for the CDR3: TGTGCCAGCTCTTCGACGCCGGGCGTTGAGCAGTTCTTC. Together with reference TRBV2 and TRBJ2-1, the CDR3 gives the full variable domain: EPEVTQTPSHQVTQMGQEVILRCVPISNHLYFYWYRQILGQKVEFLVSFYNNEISEKSEIFDDQFSVERPDGSNFTLKIRSTKLEDSAMYFCASSSTPGVEQFFGPGTRLTVL.

The CDR3 spells CASSLFGVTNTEAFF. The CDR3 DNA reads as TGTGCCAGCAGCTTGTTCGGGGTTACTAACACTGAAGCTTTCTTT. The rearrangement links TRBV5-4 to TRBJ1-1; D unresolved. V was cut by 1 base and J by 2 bases, with 12 bases left in between. The germline gives CDR1 SGHNT, CDR2 YYREEE (reference sequence). The CDR3 loop spans 15 amino acids.

The chain combines TRBV19 with TRBJ1-2; the D is unclear. Germline CDR1 and CDR2: LNHDA and SQIVND (reference sequence). CDR3 length equals 13 residues. V was trimmed by 4 bases and J by 3 bases, leaving 9 bases between them. The CDR3 here is CASSTKADYGYTF. The CDR3 nucleotides are TGTGCCAGTAGTACTAAGGCTGACTATGGCTACACCTTC. The full variable domain, in which reference TRBV19 and TRBJ1-2 provide the parts outside the CDR3, is DGGITQSPKYLFRKEGQNVTLSCEQNLNHDAMYWYRQDPGQGLRLIYYSQIVNDFQKGDIAEGYSVSREKKESFPLTVTSAQKNPTAFYLCASSTKADYGYTFGSGTRLTVV.

V is TRBV7-7 and J is TRBJ2-5; D unresolved. Trimming stripped 5 bases from V and 2 bases from J, with 9 bases between. The CDR3 contains 13 residues. CDR1 SSHAT and CDR2 FNYEAQ come from the germline V gene (reference sequence). DNA of the CDR3: TGTGCCAGCAGCGAATATTATCAAGAGACCCAGTACTTC. It codes for CASSEYYQETQYF.

V is TRBV5-1 and J is TRBJ1-2, with D perhaps matching TRBD1 (5 bases). CDR1 and CDR2 from the germline V gene are SGHRS and YFSETQ. This CDR3 is 14 amino acids long. The V end was cut by 2 bases, the J end by 2 bases, with 10 bases between. The CDR3 DNA reads as TGCGCCAGCAGCTTCGAAGGGACCAACTATGGCTACACCTTC. This translates into CASSFEGTNYGYTF.

The chain joins TRBV15 to TRBJ2-1, with 7 bases fitting TRBD2. V dropped 4 bases and J dropped 4; count of bases not matched to a gene: 13. This CDR3 region has 17 residues. In germline, CDR1 is LNHNV, CDR2 YYDKDF (reference sequence). This CDR3 reads CATSTRGGNWGYNEQFF. The CDR3 bases are TGTGCCACCAGCACAAGGGGAGGGAACTGGGGTTACAATGAGCAGTTCTTC.

The chain is built from TRBV5-4 and TRBJ2-3, with a weak D call TRBD2 (6 bases). With 4 bases removed from V and 0 bases from J, the gap between germline ends came to 12 bases. Germline lookup yields CDR1 SGHNT and CDR2 YYREEE (reference sequence). The CDR3 is 15 residues long. CDR3 bases: TGTGCCAGCAGCCCGACTAGTGAAAGCACAGATACGCAGTATTTT. This gives the protein CASSPTSESTDTQYF.

The rearrangement uses TRBV5-1 and TRBJ2-5; TRBD2 might be the D (6 bases). V shed 4 bases and J shed 0 bases, with 16 bases lying between them. Germline values: CDR1 SGHRS, CDR2 YFSETQ. The CDR3 has 16 amino acids. The CDR3 region is CASSISGTGYQETQYF. For the CDR3, the DNA is TGCGCCAGCAGCATCTCCGGGACTGGGTACCAAGAGACCCAGTACTTC.